The present TCR beta chain was sequenced within a study of T-cell reconstitution after alpha-beta-depleted transplantation in children. Findings and limits, study-wide: Reported findings indicate that, about two months after transplant, alpha-beta T cells came from several hundred expanded clones, which were derived from non-depleted graft cells. At one year after transplant, newly produced T cells mostly accounted for T-cell counts and diversity. Recipient T cells and thymic progenitors that survived gave rise to the high TCRbeta diversity observed at day 60 in some patients.

On this clonotype: The antigen is unknown.

Unmatched junction bases numbered 11, after V lost 4 bases and J lost 5 bases. Germline assignment: CDR1 LGHNA and CDR2 YNFKEQ. The CDR3 spans 16 residues. Preparing the TCRbeta library involved the use of unique molecular identifiers. MiXCR, applied by TCRdb to the PCR reads, yields one record per CDR3 protein. The sample yields about 980,000 distinct CDR3 sequences, about 29% seen once. Material: PBMCs, mostly from graft donor cells, obtained 360 days after TCRalphabeta/CD19-depleted stem cell transplant. The genes are TRBV4-2 and TRBJ2-1; TRBD1 matches 7 bases. The clonotype was recovered from a boy under three years old who had a stem cell transplant for SCID, so the T cells may come from the graft donor. The CDR3: CASSLPTDRFDNEQFF. CDR3 DNA sequence: TGTGCCAGCAGCCTTCCTACGGACAGGTTTGACAATGAGCAGTTCTTC.